This T cell receptor beta chain is from a study of human T cells and chemical hapten exposure. This sample's time point: patch test 1, 2 weeks after DPC sensitization. Treatment: therapeutic diphenylcyclopropenone sensitization with weekly scalp DPC. V was clipped by 4 bases and J by 5 bases; unmatched bases: 10. The CDR3 has 15 residues. CDR1 is LGHNA and CDR2 is YSLEER in the germline V gene. TCRdb recomputed calls from the RACE reads with MiXCR, one row per CDR3 protein. The repertoire holds 150,000 to 200,000 distinct CDR3 sequences, more than 12% seen once, with about 1.7% in the top ten. The genes are TRBV4-3 and TRBJ2-5; 7 bases match TRBD2. This TCR derives from a woman aged 30 to 39 with alopecia areata. Some clones in this sample may be carry-over from other donors' samples. The sequencing used whole blood, collected in connection with sensitization to the hapten diphenylcyclopropenone (DPC). This chain's CDR3 is CASSPGGLKGETQYF. The CDR3 region has the DNA TGCGCCAGCAGCCCGGGGGGACTGAAAGGGGAGACCCAGTACTTC.